This passage covers 25 T cell receptor beta chains from one sample sequenced in a study of tumor-infiltrating lymphocytes in glioblastoma multiforme. TCRB libraries came from RNA via three nested multiplex PCR rounds. Each CDR3 protein gets one entry after TCRdb re-called the multiplex PCR reads with MiXCR. The top ten hold roughly 31% of the sample, which has fewer than 40,000 distinct CDR3 sequences, 50% to 75% seen once. The sample was brain tumor tissue. The receptors stem from a male donor with glioblastoma.

As regards this clonotype: Germline and junction disagree at one end, which may indicate a read error. The chain joins TRBV10-3 to TRBJ2-2; D tentatively reads TRBD1 or TRBD2 (6 bases each). CDR1 is ENHRY, CDR2 SYGVKD, per germline. The CDR3 is 16 residues long. For the CDR3, the DNA is TGTGCCATCGGTGAGCCCTCGGCAAGGGGGGCCGGGGAGCTGTTTTTT. It translates to CAIGEPSARGAGELFF.

This clonotype was detected ten times or more. The chain is built from TRBV30 and TRBJ2-5; D gene ambiguous. V lost 3 bases, J lost 1 base, and 0 bases lay in between. The CDR3 totals 10 residues. In germline, CDR1 is GTSNPN, CDR2 SVGIG (reference sequence). CDR3 protein: CAWSQETQYF. CDR3 nucleotide sequence: TGTGCCTGGAGCCAAGAGACCCAGTACTTC.

This clonotype was seen many times. The rearrangement joins TRBV6-6 to TRBJ2-5; the D gene could be TRBD1 or TRBD2 (5 bases each). V was cut by 6 bases and J by 1 base, with 9 bases left in between. From germline, CDR1 is MNHNY and CDR2 SVGAGI (reference sequence). This CDR3 has 13 amino acids. The CDR3: CASSPGLQETQYF. The CDR3 DNA sequence: TGTGCCAGCAGCCCGGGGCTCCAAGAGACCCAGTACTTC.

With regard to this clonotype: Here the CDR3 omits its conserved ending phenylalanine or tryptophan, so a read error is the likely source. The genes are TRBV11-3 and TRBJ2-5, with 9 bases that match TRBD2. The CDR3 is 13 amino acids. The germline V gene has CDR1 SGHNT and CDR2 YENEEA. Trimming took 6 bases from V and 3 from J; bases not matched to a gene: 2. The chain's CDR3 is CASRASGEETQYL. CDR3 bases: TGTGCCAGCAGGGCTAGCGGGGAAGAGACCCAGTACCTC.

In regard to this clonotype: Because the CDR3's place on the DNA is in doubt, the DNA is left out and the CDR3 is given as listed by TCRdb. The chain uses TRBV4-1 and TRBJ2-5; the table gives TRBD2 as D, unverified against the DNA. Germline CDR1 and CDR2: MGHRA and YSYEKL. The CDR3 length is 17 residues, termini included. CDR3 loop: CASSQEVASGSAGTQHF.

This clonotype has a count of ten or more. V and J are TRBV20-1 and TRBJ2-1; possible D gene TRBD2, 6 bases. Germline V gene sequence: CDR1 DFQATT, CDR2 SNEGSKA (reference sequence). V lost 5 bases, J lost 7 bases, and 24 bases lay in between. The CDR3 length is 16 residues. The CDR3 loop reads CSAGEVAESIGNEQFF. The DNA of the CDR3 is TGCAGTGCTGGGGAGGTAGCGGAGAGCATCGGGAATGAGCAGTTCTTC.

The count of this clonotype is one. V is TRBV12-3 or TRBV12-4 and J is TRBJ1-5; possibly TRBD1 for D (5 bases). CDR3 length: 14 residues. Trimming took 5 bases from V and 0 from J, leaving 8 bases between them. CDR3 protein: CASSTTASNQPQHF. CDR3 coding DNA: TGTGCCAGCAGTACGACAGCTAGCAATCAGCCCCAGCATTTT.

V gene TRBV11-2 combines with J gene TRBJ2-1; no clear D. Trimming left V 5 bases short and J 7 bases short, with 12 bases between. The CDR3 length is 13 residues. Germline V gene data show CDR1 as SGHAT and CDR2 as FQNNGV. CDR3 DNA: TGTGCCAGCAGCCTCGATAGGTGGAATGAGCAGTTCTTC. It encodes CASSLDRWNEQFF.

J is TRBJ2-5 and V is TRBV11-3; D unclear. The germline V and J ends were trimmed by 5 bases and 5 bases, with 12 bases remaining between them. This CDR3 spans 13 amino acids. The germline V gene encodes CDR1 SGHNT and CDR2 YENEEA. CDR3 sequence: CASSLRTRETQYF. The CDR3 DNA sequence: TGTGCCAGCAGCCTACGAACTCGGGAGACCCAGTACTTC.

This clonotype came up many times. The chain has TRBV19 and TRBJ2-1, with 8 bases matching TRBD2. Germline CDR1 and CDR2: LNHDA and SQIVND (reference sequence). V lost 3 bases, J lost 2 bases, and 3 bases stayed unmatched. This CDR3 spans 15 amino acids. In DNA form, the CDR3 reads TGTGCCAGTAGTATGCTAGCGGGCCCCTACAATGAGCAGTTCTTC. It specifies CASSMLAGPYNEQFF.

In its sample, this clonotype was seen many times. V gene TRBV10-2 combines with J gene TRBJ2-7, with 13 bases aligning to TRBD2. CDR3 length: 13 amino acids. Germline trimming cut 6 bases from V and 5 bases from J; bases unmatched to any gene: 1. The V gene's germline CDR1 is WSHSY and CDR2 SAAADI. The CDR3, as DNA: TGCGCCAGCAGACTAGCGGGAGGGGACGAGCAGTACTTC. Its translation is CASRLAGGDEQYF.

V usage is TRBV6-1 and J usage is TRBJ1-5, with 9 bases aligning to TRBD1. The CDR3 covers 13 residues. Germline V gene data show CDR1 as MNHNS and CDR2 as SASEGT. Trimming cost V 6 bases and J 11 bases; bases outside gene matches: 8. The CDR3 loop is CASRYTQGAAQHF. The DNA of the CDR3 is TGTGCCAGCAGGTACACACAGGGGGCAGCCCAGCATTTT.

This clonotype was seen repeatedly, ten times or more. The V and J genes are TRBV20-1 and TRBJ1-6, with D unclear. This CDR3 spans 14 amino acids. Germline CDR1 is DFQATT and CDR2 is SNEGSKA (reference sequence). V lost 3 bases and J lost 0, with 6 bases in between. The CDR3 DNA is TGCAGTGCTAGGGAGCCCTCCTATAATTCACCCCTCCACTTT. Its protein product is CSAREPSYNSPLHF.

The chain carries TRBV5-1 and TRBJ2-7; TRBD1 might be the D (6 bases). V was pared by 4 bases and J by 6 bases, with 17 bases between. Germline CDR1 reads SGHRS; CDR2 reads YFSETQ. This CDR3 is 14 amino acids long. As DNA, the CDR3 is TGCGCCAGCAGCACCACCGGGACAACGATCGAGCAGTACTTC. Its translation: CASSTTGTTIEQYF.

This clonotype has a count of ten or more. This chain links TRBV10-1 with TRBJ2-2, with unresolved D. CDR1 is WNHNN, CDR2 SYGVQD, per germline (reference sequence). The CDR3 is 13 amino acids. Trimming left V 6 bases short and J 0 bases short, with 5 bases between. Here the CDR3 reads CASRDPNTGELFF. CDR3 bases: TGCGCCAGCAGGGACCCGAACACCGGGGAGCTGTTTTTT.

The V gene is TRBV7-9, the J gene TRBJ2-7; D assignment may be TRBD1 or TRBD2 (6 bases each). CDR1 is SEHNR, CDR2 FQNEAQ, per germline (reference sequence). V lost 5 bases to trimming and J lost 5 bases, with 25 bases between them. This CDR3 has 17 amino acids. The CDR3 DNA reads as TGTGCCAGCAGCCCTACCTCAGGAGGGACAAAGTTCCACGAGCAGTACTTC. Its protein is CASSPTSGGTKFHEQYF.

A word on this clonotype: Because it lacks the conserved phenylalanine or tryptophan at the end, this CDR3 is likely a read error. Because the CDR3's place on the DNA is in doubt, the DNA is left out and the CDR3 is given as listed by TCRdb. V gene TRBV6-5 combines with J gene TRBJ1-1. The CDR3 length is 13 residues, termini included. The V gene's germline CDR1 is MNHEY and CDR2 SVGAGI. The CDR3 protein is CASSYSVETEALS.

This chain joins TRBV21-1 and TRBJ2-7; the table's D call, TRBD1, has no DNA check behind it. TRBV21-1 is noted as a pseudogene. The CDR3 loop spans 17 amino acids. In DNA, the CDR3 is TGTGCCAGCAGCAAAGACCAACCGGGACAGAGCTCCTACGAGCAGTACTTC. Translated: CASSKDQPGQSSYEQYF.

The chain employs TRBV5-6 and TRBJ2-1; the D gene is possibly TRBD1 (5 bases). V dropped 0 bases and J dropped 10 bases, with 14 bases sitting between them. The CDR3 has 14 amino acids. Germline CDR1 SGHDT, CDR2 YYEEEE. The CDR3 DNA follows: TGTGCCAGCAGCTTGGTAGCAGGGCCTTGGGAGCAGTTCTTC. Its translation: CASSLVAGPWEQFF.

Comments on this clonotype: Relative to the germline gene, one junction end is altered; a read error may explain this. This chain uses TRBV20-1 with TRBJ2-5; possibly TRBD1 for D (7 bases). Germline V gives CDR1 DFQATT, CDR2 SNEGSKA (reference sequence). The CDR3 spans 15 residues. Here the CDR3 DNA reads TGCAGTGCTAGAGGAGGTTCCAGGGGGGCAGAGATCCAGTACTTC. Its translation: CSARGGSRGAEIQYF.

Note on this clonotype: An end of the junction does not agree with germline; a read error may underlie this. The chain carries TRBV12-3 or TRBV12-4 and TRBJ2-2, with 9 bases matching TRBD1. The length of the CDR3 is 17 residues. The CDR3 region has the DNA TGTGCCAGCAGCCTATGGACAGGGGATAGGTTTGCCGGGGAGCTGTTCTTT. The encoded protein is CASSLWTGDRFAGELFF.

This chain uses TRBV6-1 with TRBJ2-5, with unresolved D. Germline V gene data show CDR1 as MNHNS and CDR2 as SASEGT. Trimming removed 8 bases at V and 7 bases at J, with 17 bases between. There are 13 residues in the CDR3. CDR3 protein: CASAMFHRVTQYF. CDR3 bases: TGTGCCAGCGCGATGTTTCATCGGGTGACCCAGTACTTC.

This clonotype was detected many times. This sequence joins TRBV7-8 and TRBJ1-5; TRBD1 might be the D (5 bases). The ends were cut back, 1 base at V and 2 bases at J, with 9 bases in the middle. Germline V gives CDR1 SGHVS, CDR2 FQNEAQ. This CDR3 region has 15 residues. CDR3 sequence reads: CASSLERGGNQPQHF. The CDR3 DNA sequence: TGTGCCAGCAGCTTAGAACGAGGGGGCAATCAGCCCCAGCATTTT.

A word on this clonotype: At one of its ends the junction is not consistent with the germline gene, which may arise from a read error. V usage is TRBV5-1 and J usage is TRBJ2-7; TRBD2 matches 13 bases. The V gene's germline CDR1 is SGHRS and CDR2 YFSETQ. The CDR3 is 14 amino acids. CDR3 residues: CASSEGLAGTEPYF. The CDR3 DNA reads as TGCGCCAGCAGCGAGGGACTAGCGGGAACTGAGCCGTACTTC.

The chain couples TRBV6-5 to TRBJ1-2; 9 bases agree with TRBD1. Germline values: CDR1 MNHEY, CDR2 SVGAGI. CDR3 length equals 15 residues. The J segment lost 8 bases and the V segment lost 6 bases, leaving 13 bases of the junction unmatched. CDR3 DNA sequence: TGTGCCAGCAGAATTAGCTTATCGGGACAGGGAGGCTACACCTTC. This gives the protein CASRISLSGQGGYTF.